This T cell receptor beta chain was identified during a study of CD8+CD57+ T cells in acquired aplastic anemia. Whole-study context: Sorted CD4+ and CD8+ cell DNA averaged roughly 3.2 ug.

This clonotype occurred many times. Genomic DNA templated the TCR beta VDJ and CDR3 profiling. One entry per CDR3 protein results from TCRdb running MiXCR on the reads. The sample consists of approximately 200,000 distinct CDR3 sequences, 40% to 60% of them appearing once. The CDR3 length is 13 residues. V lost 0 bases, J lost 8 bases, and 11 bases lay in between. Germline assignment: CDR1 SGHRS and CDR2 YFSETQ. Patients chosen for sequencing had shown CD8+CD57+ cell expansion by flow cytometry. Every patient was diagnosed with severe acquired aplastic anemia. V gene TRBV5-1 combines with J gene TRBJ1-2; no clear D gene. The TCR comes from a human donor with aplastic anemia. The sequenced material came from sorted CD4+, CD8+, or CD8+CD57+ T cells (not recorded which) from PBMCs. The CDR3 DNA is TGCGCCAGCAGCTTGGCCGGTACGGACGGCTACACCTTC. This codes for CASSLAGTDGYTF.